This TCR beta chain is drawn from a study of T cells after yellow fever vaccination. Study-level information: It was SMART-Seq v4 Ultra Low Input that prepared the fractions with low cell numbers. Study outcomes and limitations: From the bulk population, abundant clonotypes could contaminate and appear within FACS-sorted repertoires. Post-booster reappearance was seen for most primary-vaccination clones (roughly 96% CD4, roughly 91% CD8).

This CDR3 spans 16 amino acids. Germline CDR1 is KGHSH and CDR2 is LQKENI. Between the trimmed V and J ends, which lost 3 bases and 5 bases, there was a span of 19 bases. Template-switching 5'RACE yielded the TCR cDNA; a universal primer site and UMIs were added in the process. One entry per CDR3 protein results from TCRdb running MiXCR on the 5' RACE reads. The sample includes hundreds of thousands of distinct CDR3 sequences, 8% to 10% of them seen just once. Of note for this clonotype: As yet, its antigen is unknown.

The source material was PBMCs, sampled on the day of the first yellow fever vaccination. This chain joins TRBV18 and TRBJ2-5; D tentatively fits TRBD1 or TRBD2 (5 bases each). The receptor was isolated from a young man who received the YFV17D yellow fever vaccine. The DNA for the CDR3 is TGTGCCAGCTCACCGCCGGGGCCCCGACCCAGGGAGACCCAGTACTTC. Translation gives CASSPPGPRPRETQYF.